Sequencing of this TCR beta chain was carried out in a study of blood T cell repertoires in COVID-19. Study overall: Acute and convalescent COVID-19 samples came from the United States, Italy and Spain.

The assay was immunoSEQ multiplex PCR, and TCRdb's table has in-frame clones only and misses some. In the table there are a few hundred thousand clones, 75% to 90% of which are singletons. Clinical histories supplied by participants themselves formed the basis of cohort assignment. This clonotype originated in a woman in her forties or fifties who had recovered from COVID-19. The sample comprised PBMCs or T cells enriched from blood (not recorded which).

The DNA for the CDR3 is TGTGCCAGCAGCTCGAGAGGTCTAGCGGGTCCTGAGCAGTTCTTC. Encoded protein: CASSSRGLAGPEQFF. V is TRBV11-3 and J is TRBJ2-1; TRBD2 matches at 8 bases. The CDR3 contains 15 residues. The V gene's germline CDR1 is SGHNT and CDR2 YENEEA. V trimming: 4 bases; J trimming: 9 bases; junction bases outside the gene matches: 11.